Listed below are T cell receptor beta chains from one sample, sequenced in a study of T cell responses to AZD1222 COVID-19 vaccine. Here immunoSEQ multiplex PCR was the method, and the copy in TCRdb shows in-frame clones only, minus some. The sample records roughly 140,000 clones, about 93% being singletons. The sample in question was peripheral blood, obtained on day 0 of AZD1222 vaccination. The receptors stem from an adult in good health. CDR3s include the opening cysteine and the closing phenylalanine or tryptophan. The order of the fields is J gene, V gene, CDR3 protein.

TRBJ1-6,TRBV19,CASDRGTGNSPLHF
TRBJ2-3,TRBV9,CASSVELSSPYTDTQYF
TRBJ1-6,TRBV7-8,CASSLSGALNSPLHF
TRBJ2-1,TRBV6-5,CASSLAGGPYNEQFF
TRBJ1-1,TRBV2,CASGHRGAAGNAEAFF
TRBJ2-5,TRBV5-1,CASSFARGSGGEGTQYF
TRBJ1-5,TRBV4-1,CASSQDAQEILSNQPQHF
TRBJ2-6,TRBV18,CASSPPAGRANVLTF
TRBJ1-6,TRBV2,CASRVGRGGASPLHF
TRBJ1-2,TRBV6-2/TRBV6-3,CASSPTTEVFNYGYTF
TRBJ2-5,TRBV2,CASSDGLAGRQETQYF
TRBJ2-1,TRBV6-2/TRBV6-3,CASSVTGVSYNEQFF
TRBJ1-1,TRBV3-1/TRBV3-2,CASSQQGARAEAFF
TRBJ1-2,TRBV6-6,CASSNWGAGGYTF
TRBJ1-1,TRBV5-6,CASSLLVGLTTGGTEAFF
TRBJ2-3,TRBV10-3,CASEGVSSTDTQYF
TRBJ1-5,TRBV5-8,CARLGGQPQHF
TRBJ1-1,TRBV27,CASSSLTGVNTEAFF
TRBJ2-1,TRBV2,CASSGPGGLAGGSGYNEQFF
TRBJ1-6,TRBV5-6,CASSLISSYNSPLHF
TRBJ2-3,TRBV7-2,CASTLASNPTDTQYF
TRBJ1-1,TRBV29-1,CSGWGQARTEAFF
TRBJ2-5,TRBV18,CASSPGQGLTETQYF
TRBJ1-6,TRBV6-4,CASSDSWGRAASPLHF
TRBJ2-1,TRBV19,CASSMGSTNEQFF
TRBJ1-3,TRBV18,CASSPPIGTGNTIYF
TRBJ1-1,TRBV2,CASRLPGTEAFF
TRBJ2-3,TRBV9,CASSVYVGYSTDTQYF
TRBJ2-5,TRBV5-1,CASSPTSGGSQETQYF
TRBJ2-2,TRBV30,CAWSGTTNTGELFF
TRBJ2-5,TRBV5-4,CASSRTGSDRRETQYF
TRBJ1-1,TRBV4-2,CASSPFRDREKAFF
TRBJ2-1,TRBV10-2,CASRVGTMHSLLYNEQFF
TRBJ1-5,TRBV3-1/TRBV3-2,CASSQGDTDQPQHF
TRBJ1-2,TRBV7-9,CASTDDGGYYGYTF
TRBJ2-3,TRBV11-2,CASSPGLAGDTQYF
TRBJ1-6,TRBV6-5,CASSYGTGGYNSPLHF
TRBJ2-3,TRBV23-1,CASRPRPNTQYF
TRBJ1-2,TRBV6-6,CASSSGQGDAGYTF
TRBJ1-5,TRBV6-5,CASSYSARSNQPQHF